The clone carrying this TCR beta chain was seen more than once but under ten times. The sample comes from a study of blood T cell repertoires in COVID-19. Background on the study: Whether acute or convalescent, the COVID-19 samples came from the United States, Italy and Spain.

Assay: immunoSEQ multiplex PCR; the TCRdb copy retains only in-frame clones and omits some. This table has a few hundred thousand clones, roughly 84% appearing once. The CDR3 sequence is 17 residues long. Losses at the gene ends were 3 bases for V and 2 bases for J; bases not matched to a gene: 13. CDR1 is LGHNA and CDR2 is YNFKEQ in the germline V gene. The study recruited people aged about 18 to 95 years across some 23 US areas. Cohorts were determined from participant-reported clinical history. This chain joins TRBV4-2 and TRBJ2-7, with 7 bases lining up with TRBD2. The clonotype comes from a woman aged 30 to 39 who had recovered from COVID-19. Sequencing was performed on PBMCs or T cells enriched from blood (not recorded which). Here the CDR3 reads CASSQGVSAGVTYEQYF. In DNA form, the CDR3 reads TGTGCCAGCAGCCAGGGGGTTTCGGCGGGAGTTACCTACGAGCAGTACTTC.